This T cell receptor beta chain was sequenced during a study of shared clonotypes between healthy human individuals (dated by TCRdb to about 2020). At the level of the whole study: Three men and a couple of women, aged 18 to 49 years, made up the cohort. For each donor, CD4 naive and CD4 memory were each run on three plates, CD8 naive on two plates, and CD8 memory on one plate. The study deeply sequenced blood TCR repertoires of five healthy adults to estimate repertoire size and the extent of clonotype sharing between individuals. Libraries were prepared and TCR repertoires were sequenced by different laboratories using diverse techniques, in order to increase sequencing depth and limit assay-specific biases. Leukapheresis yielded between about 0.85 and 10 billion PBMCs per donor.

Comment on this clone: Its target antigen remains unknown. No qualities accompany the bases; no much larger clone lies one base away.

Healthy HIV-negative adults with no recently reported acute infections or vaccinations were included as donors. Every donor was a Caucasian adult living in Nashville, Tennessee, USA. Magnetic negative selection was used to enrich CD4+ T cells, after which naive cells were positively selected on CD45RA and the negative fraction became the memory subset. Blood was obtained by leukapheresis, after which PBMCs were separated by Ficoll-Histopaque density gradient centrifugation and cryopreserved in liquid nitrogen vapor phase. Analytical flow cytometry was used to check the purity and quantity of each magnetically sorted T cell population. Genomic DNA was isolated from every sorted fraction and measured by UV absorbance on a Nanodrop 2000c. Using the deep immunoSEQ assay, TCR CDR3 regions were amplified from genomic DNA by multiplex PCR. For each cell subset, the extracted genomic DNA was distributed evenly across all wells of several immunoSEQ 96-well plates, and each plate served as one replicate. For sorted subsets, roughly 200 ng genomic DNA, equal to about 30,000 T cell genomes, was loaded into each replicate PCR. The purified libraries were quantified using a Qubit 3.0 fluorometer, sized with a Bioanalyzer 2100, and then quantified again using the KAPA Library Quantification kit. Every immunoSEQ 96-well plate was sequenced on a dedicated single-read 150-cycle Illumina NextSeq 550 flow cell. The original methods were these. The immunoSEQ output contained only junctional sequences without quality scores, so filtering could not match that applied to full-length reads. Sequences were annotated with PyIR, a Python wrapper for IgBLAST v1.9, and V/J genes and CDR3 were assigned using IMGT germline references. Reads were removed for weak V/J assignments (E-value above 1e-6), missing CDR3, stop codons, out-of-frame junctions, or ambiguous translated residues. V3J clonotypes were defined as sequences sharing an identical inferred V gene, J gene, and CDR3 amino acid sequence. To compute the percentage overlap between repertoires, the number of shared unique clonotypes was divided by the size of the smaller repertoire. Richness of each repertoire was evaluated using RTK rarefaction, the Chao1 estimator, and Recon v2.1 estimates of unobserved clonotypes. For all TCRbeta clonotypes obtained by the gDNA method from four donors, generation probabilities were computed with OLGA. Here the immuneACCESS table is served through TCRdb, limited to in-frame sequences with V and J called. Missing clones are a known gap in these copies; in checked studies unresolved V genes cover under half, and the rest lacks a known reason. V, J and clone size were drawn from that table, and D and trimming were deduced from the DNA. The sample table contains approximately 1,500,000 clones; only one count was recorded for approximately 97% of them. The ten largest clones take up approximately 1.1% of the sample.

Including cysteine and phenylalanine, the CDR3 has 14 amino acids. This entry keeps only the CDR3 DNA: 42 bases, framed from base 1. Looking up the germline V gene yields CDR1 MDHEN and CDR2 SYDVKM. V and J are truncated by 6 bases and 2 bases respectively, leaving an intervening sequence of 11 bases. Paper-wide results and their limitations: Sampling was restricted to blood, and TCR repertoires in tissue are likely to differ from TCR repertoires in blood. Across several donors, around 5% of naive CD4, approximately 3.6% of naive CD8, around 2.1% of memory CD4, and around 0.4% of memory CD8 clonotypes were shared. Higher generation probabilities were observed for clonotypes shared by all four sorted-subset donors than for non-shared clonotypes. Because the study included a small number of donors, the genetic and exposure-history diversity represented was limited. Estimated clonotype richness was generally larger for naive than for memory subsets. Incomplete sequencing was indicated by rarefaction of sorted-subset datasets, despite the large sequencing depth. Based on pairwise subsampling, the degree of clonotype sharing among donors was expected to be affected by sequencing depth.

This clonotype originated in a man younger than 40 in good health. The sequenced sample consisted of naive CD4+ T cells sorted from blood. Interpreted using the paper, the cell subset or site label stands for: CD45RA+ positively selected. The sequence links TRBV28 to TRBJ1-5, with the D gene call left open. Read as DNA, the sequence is TGTGCCAGCAGCACAGCCGGGCGCAATCAGCCCCAGCATTTT. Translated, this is CASSTAGRNQPQHF. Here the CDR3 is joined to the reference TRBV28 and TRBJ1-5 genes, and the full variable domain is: DVKVTQSSRYLVKRTGEKVFLECVQDMDHENMFWYRQDPGLGLRLIYFSYDVKMKEKGDIPEGYSVSREKKERFSLILESASTNQTSMYLCASSTAGRNQPQHFGDGTRLSIL.